Detailed here is one TCR beta chain. No antigen is known for it. The record originates from a study of T cell clones after liver transplantation. On the study more broadly: TCRbeta sequencing after a pre-transplant mixed lymphocyte reaction identified graft-donor-reactive clones, later tracked in post-transplant blood. Third-party-reactive TCRbeta sequences from pre-transplant mixed lymphocyte reactions served as antigen-independent comparators.

General study points: Graft donor-reactive T cells may have migrated into the graft rather than being deleted.

Measured with immunoSEQ multiplex PCR; TCRdb has only the in-frame clones, and not every one. Of approximately 71,000 clones in the sample, almost 95% were seen once. This specimen consisted of CD4+ T cells from blood, obtained roughly 26 months after liver transplant. This TCR was recovered from a human patient who received a liver transplant. The graft donor may have contributed some T cells.

The DNA for the CDR3 is TGCGCCAGCAGCCGCGGAGGGCCCAGCACAGATACGCAGTATTTT. Its protein is CASSRGGPSTDTQYF. This chain uses TRBV5-1 with TRBJ2-3; TRBD2 is a possible D gene (6 bases). V lost 4 bases to trimming and J lost 0 bases, with 12 bases between them. The CDR3 contains 15 residues. Germline CDR1 and CDR2: SGHRS and YFSETQ.